Shown below are 30 T cell receptor beta chains from a single sample sequenced in a study of blood T cells in healthy people across ages. A second PCR, run for roughly 7 to 11 cycles, used a sample-barcoded 5' primer plus a J-beta primer mix. TCRdb reanalysed the 5' RACE reads using MiXCR and keeps one entry per CDR3 protein. Here the sample spans approximately 600,000 distinct CDR3 sequences, under 65% being singletons. The sample consisted of blood. The receptors here all came from a man in his sixties in good health.

The chain couples TRBV12-3 or TRBV12-4 to TRBJ2-1; 13 positions match TRBD2. V was clipped by 4 bases and J by 0 bases; unmatched bases: 9. CDR3 size: 19 residues. In nucleotides, the CDR3 is TGTGCCAGCAGTTCGGTAGGACTAGCGGGGGCCCTCTCCTACAATGAGCAGTTCTTC. Translation: CASSSVGLAGALSYNEQFF.

The chain employs TRBV20-1 and TRBJ1-1; TRBD1 aligns across 8 bases. The ends lost 3 bases at V and 2 bases at J; junction bases unmatched: 11. This CDR3 has 16 residues. Germline CDR1 DFQATT, CDR2 SNEGSKA (reference sequence). Here the CDR3 reads CSASSDRAQDNTEAFF. CDR3 coding DNA: TGCAGTGCTAGCTCGGACAGGGCGCAAGATAACACTGAAGCTTTCTTT.

In this sample, this clonotype turned up once. The rearrangement joins TRBV20-1 to TRBJ2-1; 15 bases fit TRBD2. With 6 bases clipped from V and 0 bases from J, the junction kept 12 bases outside the gene matches. Per the germline V gene, CDR1 is DFQATT and CDR2 is SNEGSKA (reference sequence). The CDR3 is 19 amino acids. The CDR3 here is CSARTYGTSGGSSYNEQFF. CDR3 nucleotides: TGCAGTGCCAGAACTTATGGGACTAGCGGGGGGAGCTCCTACAATGAGCAGTTCTTC.

This clonotype has only a few counts. The J gene is TRBJ2-3, the V gene TRBV5-5; D is perhaps TRBD2 (5 bases). CDR3 length: 16 residues. Trimming left V 0 bases short and J 3 bases short, with 14 bases between. From germline, CDR1 is SGHKS and CDR2 YYEKEE (reference sequence). The CDR3 loop reads CASSLGLGRGTDTQYF. The DNA of the CDR3 is TGTGCCAGCAGCTTGGGTTTAGGGAGAGGGACAGATACGCAGTATTTT.

The rearrangement links TRBV20-1 to TRBJ1-5; 7 nucleotides align to TRBD1. CDR3 length: 15 amino acids. Trimming at V came to 0 bases and at J to 6 bases, leaving 8 bases not matched to a gene. CDR1 and CDR2 from the germline V gene are DFQATT and SNEGSKA (reference sequence). The CDR3 DNA reads TGCAGTGCTAGAGAACCGACAGGGTTCGGTCAGCCCCAGCATTTT. This translates into CSAREPTGFGQPQHF.

This chain joins TRBV10-3 and TRBJ2-5; 14 nucleotides line up with TRBD2. Looked up from germline, CDR1 is ENHRY and CDR2 is SYGVKD. The trim removed 8 bases at V and 1 base at J, leaving 12 bases unmatched. The CDR3 has 18 amino acids. The CDR3 DNA follows: TGTGCCATCTCCCCGACTAGCGGGGGGGAGATCCGCCAAGAGACCCAGTACTTC. It specifies CAISPTSGGEIRQETQYF.

V gene TRBV11-2 combines with J gene TRBJ2-5, with a possible D match to TRBD1 (6 bases). The germline V and J ends were trimmed by 5 bases and 4 bases, with 11 bases remaining between them. This CDR3 region has 13 residues. Germline CDR1 is SGHAT and CDR2 is FQNNGV. CDR3 protein: CASSNRVRETQYF. In DNA, the CDR3 is TGTGCCAGCAGCAACAGGGTTAGAGAGACCCAGTACTTC.

The V call is TRBV28, the J call TRBJ1-2; D call uncertain. The V and J ends lost 4 bases and 4 bases respectively, with 7 bases between them. Germline CDR1 and CDR2: MDHEN and SYDVKM. This CDR3 has 12 amino acids. In DNA form, the CDR3 reads TGTGCCAGCAGTTGGAGGGCCTATGGCTACACCTTC. It specifies CASSWRAYGYTF.

The V call is TRBV4-2, the J call TRBJ2-1, with 8 nucleotides matching TRBD2. Germline CDR1 and CDR2: LGHNA and YNFKEQ. The CDR3 sequence is 17 residues long. Trimming removed 3 bases from V and 8 bases from J; junction bases left unmatched: 15. The CDR3 spells CASSHRPGGSYTDEQFF. The CDR3 DNA reads as TGTGCCAGCAGCCACAGGCCGGGGGGGTCCTACACGGATGAGCAGTTCTTC.

This chain joins TRBV11-2 and TRBJ2-2; possibly TRBD1 for D (6 bases). Trimming cost V 5 bases and J 3 bases, with 16 bases left between them. Germline lookup yields CDR1 SGHAT and CDR2 FQNNGV. The CDR3 loop spans 16 amino acids. The CDR3 protein is CASSGPGGLDTGELFF. The CDR3 DNA is TGTGCCAGCAGCGGCCCTGGGGGCTTGGACACCGGGGAGCTGTTTTTT.

This chain links TRBV2 with TRBJ2-7; D may be TRBD1 (6 bases). Germline lookup yields CDR1 SNHLY and CDR2 FYNNEI. The CDR3 is 14 residues long. V lost 2 bases and J 2 bases, leaving 10 bases between the germline ends. The chain's CDR3 is CASSERGQAYEQYF. The CDR3 DNA follows: TGTGCCAGCAGTGAAAGGGGACAAGCCTACGAGCAGTACTTC.

This clonotype was found many times. The V and J genes are TRBV7-9 and TRBJ2-5; a weak D match, TRBD2 (5 bases). Germline loops: CDR1 SEHNR, CDR2 FQNEAQ (reference sequence). V dropped 0 bases and J dropped 5 bases, with 10 bases sitting between them. The CDR3 runs to 14 residues. The CDR3 region has the DNA TGTGCCAGCAGCTTAGCGCTTGGCGGGGAGACCCAGTACTTC. Translation: CASSLALGGETQYF.

The rearrangement links TRBV24-1 to TRBJ2-2; perhaps TRBD2 as D (6 bases). The V and J ends lost 9 bases and 6 bases respectively, with 13 bases between them. Germline assignment: CDR1 KGHDR and CDR2 SFDVKD. The CDR3 spans 13 residues. In DNA form, the CDR3 reads TGTGCCACCGGCGGGGAGAGCTCCGGGGAGCTGTTTTTT. Translation gives CATGGESSGELFF.

In this sample, this clonotype turned up a few times. V and J are TRBV5-1 and TRBJ2-2, with 7 bases lining up with TRBD1. Germline V CDR1 and CDR2: SGHRS, YFSETQ. The CDR3 loop spans 16 amino acids. The V segment lost 0 bases and the J segment 0 bases; nucleotides outside the gene matches: 2. CDR3 nucleotide sequence: TGCGCCAGCAGCTTGGTGGGGACAGCGAACACCGGGGAGCTGTTTTTT. The encoded protein is CASSLVGTANTGELFF.

As for this clonotype: A much larger clone differs by one base, so this may be a read error. The rearrangement uses TRBV2 and TRBJ2-1, with D unresolved. The assigned J gene may be wrong: the sequence end matches TRBJ2-7 better. Per germline, CDR1 SNHLY and CDR2 FYNNEI. This CDR3 contains 14 residues. For the CDR3, the DNA is TGTGCCAGCAGTGACTGGAGCTCCTACAATGAGCAGTACTTC. This gives the protein CASSDWSSYNEQYF.

This chain links TRBV20-1 with TRBJ1-3; 7 bases agree with TRBD1. Germline CDR1 and CDR2: DFQATT and SNEGSKA (reference sequence). V gave up 5 bases and J gave up 4 bases; unmatched junction bases: 5. The CDR3 runs to 13 residues. The CDR3 sequence: CSARTGLGNTIYF. CDR3 bases: TGCAGTGCTCGGACAGGCCTGGGAAACACCATATATTTT.

The chain couples TRBV12-3 or TRBV12-4 to TRBJ2-3, with D unresolved. The CDR3 is made up of 12 amino acids. V dropped 8 bases and J dropped 8 bases, with 14 bases sitting between them. CDR3 sequence reads: CASGPTTGTQYF. CDR3 nucleotide sequence: TGTGCCAGCGGCCCTACGACGGGTACGCAGTATTTT.

The chain joins TRBV6-4 to TRBJ1-1; 7 bases match TRBD1. Trimming removed 9 bases from V and 0 bases from J; junction bases left unmatched: 7. The germline CDR1 and CDR2 sequences are MRHNA and SNTAGT. This CDR3 spans 14 amino acids. CDR3: CARGQHRMNTEAFF. CDR3 bases: TGTGCCAGGGGACAGCACCGTATGAACACTGAAGCTTTCTTT.

The CDR3 DNA reads TGTGCCAGCAGCTACCTTTCGGGACAGGGGGCTAAGAATGAGCAGTTCTTC. Protein product: CASSYLSGQGAKNEQFF. The gene calls are TRBV6-5 and TRBJ2-1, with 12 bases aligning to TRBD1. V was pared by 6 bases and J by 7 bases, with 13 bases of the junction left unmatched. CDR3 length equals 17 residues. Germline CDR1 MNHEY, CDR2 SVGAGI.

The rearrangement links TRBV29-1 to TRBJ2-1; D might be TRBD2 (6 bases). The CDR3 is 15 residues long. The germline V gene encodes CDR1 SQVTM and CDR2 ANQGSEA. V dropped 4 bases and J dropped 9 bases, with 22 bases sitting between them. The CDR3 loop reads CSVGRNLEGHFEQFF. Here the CDR3 DNA reads TGCAGCGTTGGCCGGAATTTGGAGGGCCATTTTGAGCAGTTCTTC.

The chain joins TRBV18 to TRBJ1-5; tentative D call: TRBD1 (6 bases). Per the germline V gene, CDR1 is KGHSH and CDR2 is LQKENI. Trimming cost V 3 bases and J 3 bases, with 9 bases left between them. The CDR3 consists of 14 residues. This CDR3 is CASSPDSPNQPQHF. The CDR3 coding sequence is TGTGCCAGCTCACCGGACAGTCCCAATCAGCCCCAGCATTTT.

The chain recombines TRBV24-1 with TRBJ2-1, with TRBD1 matching over 7 bases. The CDR3 length is 14 residues. V shed 5 bases and J 7 bases; nucleotides not matched to a gene: 7. Germline loops: CDR1 KGHDR, CDR2 SFDVKD. The chain's CDR3 is CATSGRGPRNEQFF. As DNA, the CDR3 is TGTGCCACCAGTGGTAGGGGGCCAAGGAATGAGCAGTTCTTC.

The CDR3 DNA is TGCGCCAGCAGCGCCCTGGGACAGACCGTCGCCCAGTACTTC. Translating it yields CASSALGQTVAQYF. The rearrangement links TRBV5-1 to TRBJ2-5; the match to TRBD1 covers 7 bases. V was pared by 4 bases and J by 9 bases, with 12 bases of the junction left unmatched. The germline V gene encodes CDR1 SGHRS and CDR2 YFSETQ. The CDR3 loop spans 14 amino acids.

This clonotype was detected a few times. The chain employs TRBV29-1 and TRBJ2-5; D not certain. There are 14 residues in the CDR3. Trimming shortened V by 2 bases and J by 5 bases, and 15 bases separated the two germline ends. Germline V gene sequence: CDR1 SQVTM, CDR2 ANQGSEA. The CDR3 region is CSVEMGSSPETQYF. Here the CDR3 DNA reads TGCAGCGTTGAAATGGGCAGCTCACCCGAGACCCAGTACTTC.

The V and J genes are TRBV20-1 and TRBJ2-7; TRBD2 might be the D (5 bases). Trimming cost V 6 bases and J 10 bases, with 19 bases left between them. Germline CDR1 DFQATT, CDR2 SNEGSKA (reference sequence). The CDR3 length is 12 residues. Here the CDR3 DNA reads TGCAGTGCCCGACTAAGGCGTACGTCCCAGTACTTC. It translates to CSARLRRTSQYF.

This chain links TRBV15 with TRBJ2-7; D possibly uses TRBD1 or TRBD2 (5 bases each). Between the trimmed V and J ends, which lost 2 bases and 3 bases, there was a span of 17 bases. CDR1 and CDR2 from the germline V gene are LNHNV and YYDKDF (reference sequence). This CDR3 spans 16 amino acids. CDR3 DNA: TGTGCCACCAGCAGACCCATGGGGACCCCCTTCTACGAGCAGTACTTC. Amino acid sequence: CATSRPMGTPFYEQYF.

The chain combines TRBV5-5 with TRBJ1-5; D remains ambiguous. The V and J ends lost 4 bases and 4 bases respectively, with 9 bases between them. The CDR3 totals 13 residues. Germline lookup yields CDR1 SGHKS and CDR2 YYEKEE (reference sequence). In DNA, the CDR3 is TGTGCCAGCAGCGCGGACGGAAATCAGCCCCAGCATTTT. Protein: CASSADGNQPQHF.

The rearrangement uses TRBV7-7 and TRBJ2-5, with 11 positions matching TRBD1. The CDR3 is 15 amino acids. V was clipped by 4 bases and J by 7 bases; unmatched bases: 8. Germline V gives CDR1 SSHAT, CDR2 FNYEAQ (reference sequence). DNA of the CDR3: TGTGCCAGCAGCTCCGGACAGGGGGCGCGTGCGACCCAGTACTTC. It specifies CASSSGQGARATQYF.

J is TRBJ2-5 and V is TRBV6-5, with no clear D. Germline V gives CDR1 MNHEY, CDR2 SVGAGI. Trimming took 0 bases from V and 5 from J, leaving 13 bases between them. The CDR3 totals 15 residues. The CDR3 coding sequence is TGTGCCAGCAGTTACTCGAGGCACCTGGGGGAGACCCAGTACTTC. Its protein product is CASSYSRHLGETQYF.

The chain joins TRBV5-6 to TRBJ2-7, with D uncertain. This CDR3 is built from 16 residues. Trimming shortened V by 0 bases and J by 2 bases, and 15 bases separated the two germline ends. CDR1 is SGHDT and CDR2 is YYEEEE in the germline V gene. Here the CDR3 reads CASSLGYGSPTYEQYF. In nucleotides, the CDR3 is TGTGCCAGCAGCTTGGGGTACGGCAGCCCTACCTACGAGCAGTACTTC.